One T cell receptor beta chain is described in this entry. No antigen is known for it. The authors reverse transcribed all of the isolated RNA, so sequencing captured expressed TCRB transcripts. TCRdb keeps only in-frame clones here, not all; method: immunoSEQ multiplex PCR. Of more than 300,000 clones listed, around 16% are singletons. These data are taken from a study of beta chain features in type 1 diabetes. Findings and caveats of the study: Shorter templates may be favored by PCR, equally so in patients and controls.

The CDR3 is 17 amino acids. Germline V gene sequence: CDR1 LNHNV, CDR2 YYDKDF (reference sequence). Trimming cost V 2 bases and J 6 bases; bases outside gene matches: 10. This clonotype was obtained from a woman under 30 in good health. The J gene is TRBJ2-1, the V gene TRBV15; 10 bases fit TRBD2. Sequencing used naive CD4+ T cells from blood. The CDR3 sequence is CATSRLELAGVLNEQFF. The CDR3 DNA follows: TGTGCCACCAGCAGACTAGAGCTAGCGGGAGTACTCAATGAGCAGTTCTTC. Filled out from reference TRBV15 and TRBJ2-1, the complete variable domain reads DAMVIQNPRYQVTQFGKPVTLSCSQTLNHNVMYWYQQKSSQAPKLLFHYYDKDFNNEADTPDNFQSRRPNTSFCFLDIRSPGLGDTAMYLCATSRLELAGVLNEQFFGPGTRLTVL.